This T cell receptor (beta chain) appears in the sequencing data of a study of blood T cell repertoires in COVID-19. Study background: Collection of acute and convalescent COVID-19 samples took place in the United States, Italy and Spain. Nucleic acid was either cDNA or gDNA, and it came from T cells, B-cell-depleted T cells, or PBMCs.

This CDR3 has 13 residues. J was trimmed by 10 bases and V by 3 bases; bases with no gene match: 3. The germline gives CDR1 MNHNS, CDR2 SASEGT. Original data processing: Amplification of reference gene primers provided the estimated nucleated cell counts. This table comes from immunoSEQ multiplex PCR, and its TCRdb copy is limited to in-frame clones, with some not included. The D gene and trimming were derived from the DNA, and the V and J assignments and clone size from that table. Among under 300,000 clones, roughly nine tenths were seen once, and the ten largest hold roughly 2.2%. Sequencing was carried out using peripheral blood. This chain links TRBV6-1 with TRBJ1-4; the match to TRBD1 covers 9 bases. This sequence was found in a man between 50 and 59 years old with acute or convalescent COVID-19. The CDR3 DNA follows: TGTGCCAGCAGTGACAAGACAGGGGGAAAACTGTTTTTT. This translates into CASSDKTGGKLFF.